This T cell receptor beta chain derives from a study of shared clonotypes between healthy human individuals. Study-level background: Per donor, three plates held CD4 naive cells, three held CD4 memory, two held CD8 naive and one held CD8 memory.

About this clone itself: Antigen specificity is unknown.

CD8 cells classed as naive were CD45RO-negative and positively selected for CCR7, excluding terminally differentiated effector memory CD45RA+ cells. The CDR3 is 15 amino acids. The V gene's germline CDR1 is SGHDN and CDR2 FVKESK. With 2 bases clipped from V and 5 bases from J, the junction kept 7 bases outside the gene matches. Findings and caveats of the study: For naive CD4 cells, around 5% of clonotypes were shared across a few donors.

Produced via immunoSEQ multiplex PCR; TCRdb's table is partial and in-frame only. The sample has about 2,200,000 clones, around 93% seen once; the top ten hold more than 1.5%. V is TRBV14 and J is TRBJ1-1; the match to TRBD1 covers 8 bases. The sample comprised naive CD8+ T cells from PBMCs. The sequence came from a man aged 18-30 years in good health. Some clones in this sample may be carry-over from other donors' samples. The CDR3 DNA sequence: TGTGCCAGCAGCCAAAGAGGACAGGGCAAAACTGAAGCTTTCTTT. Translating gives CASSQRGQGKTEAFF.